This section outlines one T cell receptor (beta chain) sequence together with its context. The entry originates in a study of blood T cell repertoires in COVID-19. Study as a whole: Sample material is recorded as cDNA or gDNA derived from T cells, B-cell-depleted T cells, or PBMCs.

The trim removed 7 bases at V and 3 bases at J, leaving 8 bases unmatched. Per germline, CDR1 SGHRS and CDR2 YFSETQ. CDR3 length: 14 residues. Clones were read by immunoSEQ multiplex PCR, and TCRdb kept only the in-frame ones, dropping some. The table includes around 270,000 clones, around 84% detected once. The chain uses TRBV5-1 and TRBJ2-5, with 8 bases aligning to TRBD2. The sequenced sample consisted of peripheral blood. This TCR derives from a woman aged 55-69 years with COVID-19, enrolled during active disease. In DNA, the CDR3 is TGCGCCAGCGGCCCAGCGGGAGTAAAAGAGACCCAGTACTTC. Translated, it gives CASGPAGVKETQYF.